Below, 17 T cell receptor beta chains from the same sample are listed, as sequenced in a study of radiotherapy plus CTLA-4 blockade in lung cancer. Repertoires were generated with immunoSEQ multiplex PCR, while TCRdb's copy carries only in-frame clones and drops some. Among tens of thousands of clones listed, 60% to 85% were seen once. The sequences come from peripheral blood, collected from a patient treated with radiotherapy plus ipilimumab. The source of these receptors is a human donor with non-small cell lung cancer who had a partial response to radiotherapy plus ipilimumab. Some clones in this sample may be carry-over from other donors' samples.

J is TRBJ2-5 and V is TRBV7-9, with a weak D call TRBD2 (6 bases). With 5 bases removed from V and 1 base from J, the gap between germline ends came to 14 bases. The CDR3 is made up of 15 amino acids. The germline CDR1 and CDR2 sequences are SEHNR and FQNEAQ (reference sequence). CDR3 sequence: CASSPAGRIQETQYF. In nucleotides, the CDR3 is TGTGCCAGCAGCCCAGCGGGTAGGATCCAAGAGACCCAGTACTTC.

CDR3 amino acids: CASSVAGGAPNTEAFF. CDR3 DNA: TGTGCCAGCAGCGTAGCTGGAGGGGCGCCGAACACTGAAGCTTTCTTT. The chain is built from TRBV9 and TRBJ1-1, with D perhaps TRBD1 (5 bases). The CDR3 is made up of 16 amino acids. Trimming pared 0 bases from V and 1 base from J, leaving 13 bases between. The germline V gene encodes CDR1 SGDLS and CDR2 YYNGEE.

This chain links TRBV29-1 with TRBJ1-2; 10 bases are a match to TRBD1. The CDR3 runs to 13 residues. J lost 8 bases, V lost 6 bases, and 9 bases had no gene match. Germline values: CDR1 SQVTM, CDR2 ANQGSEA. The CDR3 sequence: CSVHTGTGDGYTF. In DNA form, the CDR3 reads TGCAGCGTACATACCGGGACAGGGGACGGCTACACCTTC.

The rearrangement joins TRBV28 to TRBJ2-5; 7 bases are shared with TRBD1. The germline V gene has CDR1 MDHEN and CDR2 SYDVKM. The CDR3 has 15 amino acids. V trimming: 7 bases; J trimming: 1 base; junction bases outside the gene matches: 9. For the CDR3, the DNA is TGTGCCAGCACCGAGACGGGACAGCTCCAAGAGACCCAGTACTTC. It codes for CASTETGQLQETQYF.

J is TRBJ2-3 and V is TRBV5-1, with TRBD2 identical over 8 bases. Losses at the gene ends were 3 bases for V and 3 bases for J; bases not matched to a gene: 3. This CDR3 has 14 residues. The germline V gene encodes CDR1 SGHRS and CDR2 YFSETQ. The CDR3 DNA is TGCGCCAGCAGCTGGAGCGGGAGAACAGATACGCAGTATTTT. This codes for CASSWSGRTDTQYF.

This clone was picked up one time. The CDR3 region is CATSRDGQGRNGELFF. The CDR3 region has the DNA TGTGCCACCAGCAGAGATGGACAGGGACGGAACGGGGAGCTGTTTTTT. V and J are TRBV15 and TRBJ2-2; TRBD1 agrees at 8 bases. CDR3 length: 16 amino acids. Per the germline V gene, CDR1 is LNHNV and CDR2 is YYDKDF (reference sequence). The junction had 7 bases not matched to a gene; V was cut back by 0 bases and J by 7 bases.

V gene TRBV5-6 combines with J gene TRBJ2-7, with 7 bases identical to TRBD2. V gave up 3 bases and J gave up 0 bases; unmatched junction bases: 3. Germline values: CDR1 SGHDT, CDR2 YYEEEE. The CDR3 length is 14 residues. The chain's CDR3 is CASSWEGLSYEQYF. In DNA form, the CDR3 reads TGTGCCAGCAGCTGGGAGGGCCTCTCCTACGAGCAGTACTTC.

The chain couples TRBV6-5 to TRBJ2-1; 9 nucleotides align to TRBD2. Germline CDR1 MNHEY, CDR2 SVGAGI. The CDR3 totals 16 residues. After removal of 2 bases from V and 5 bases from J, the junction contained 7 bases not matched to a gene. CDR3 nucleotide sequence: TGTGCCAGCAGTTACGGAGGGCAGCGGGGGGACAATGAGCAGTTCTTC. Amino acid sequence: CASSYGGQRGDNEQFF.

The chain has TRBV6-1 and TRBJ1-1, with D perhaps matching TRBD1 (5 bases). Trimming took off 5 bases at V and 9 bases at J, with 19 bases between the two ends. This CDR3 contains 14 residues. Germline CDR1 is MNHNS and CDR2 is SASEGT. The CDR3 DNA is TGTGCCAGCAGTAACCCTGGGGCAAGCAGGCAAGCTTTCTTT. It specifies CASSNPGASRQAFF.

CDR3 nucleotide sequence: TGTGCCAGCAGCCCCGGAGGGTTTGATACGCAGTATTTT. Its protein is CASSPGGFDTQYF. The chain is built from TRBV6-5 and TRBJ2-3, with D possibly being TRBD2 (6 bases). Germline V CDR1 and CDR2: MNHEY, SVGAGI. The CDR3 has 13 amino acids. Between the trimmed V and J ends, which lost 6 bases and 6 bases, there was a span of 13 bases.

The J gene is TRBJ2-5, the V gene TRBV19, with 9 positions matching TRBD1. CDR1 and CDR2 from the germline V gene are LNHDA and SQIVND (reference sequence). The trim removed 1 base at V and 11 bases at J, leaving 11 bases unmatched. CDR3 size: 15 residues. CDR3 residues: CASSIGGQGLREQYF. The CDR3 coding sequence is TGTGCCAGTAGTATAGGGGGACAGGGATTGAGGGAGCAGTACTTC.

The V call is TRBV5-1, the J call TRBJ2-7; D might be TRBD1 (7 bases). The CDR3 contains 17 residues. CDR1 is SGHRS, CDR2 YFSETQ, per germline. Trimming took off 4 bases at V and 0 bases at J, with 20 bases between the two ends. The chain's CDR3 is CASSRGPDRASSYEQYF. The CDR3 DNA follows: TGCGCCAGCAGCCGGGGGCCAGACAGGGCGAGCTCCTACGAGCAGTACTTC.

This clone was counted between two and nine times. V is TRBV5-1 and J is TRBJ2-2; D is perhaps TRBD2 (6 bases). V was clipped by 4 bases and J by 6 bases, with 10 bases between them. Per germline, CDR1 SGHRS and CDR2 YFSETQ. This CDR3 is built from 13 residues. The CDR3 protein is CASSPRGAGELFF. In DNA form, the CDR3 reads TGCGCCAGCAGCCCGCGGGGTGCCGGGGAGCTGTTTTTT. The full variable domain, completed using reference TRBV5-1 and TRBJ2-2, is KAGVTQTPRYLIKTRGQQVTLSCSPISGHRSVSWYQQTPGQGLQFLFEYFSETQRNKGNFPGRFSGRQFSNSRSEMNVSTLELGDSALYLCASSPRGAGELFFGEGSRLTVL.

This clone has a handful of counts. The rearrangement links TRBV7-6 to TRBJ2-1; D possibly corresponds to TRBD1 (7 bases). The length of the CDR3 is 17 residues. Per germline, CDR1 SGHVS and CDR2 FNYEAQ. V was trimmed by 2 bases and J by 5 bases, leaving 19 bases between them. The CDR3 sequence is CASSLRYEGRGDNEQFF. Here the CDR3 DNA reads TGTGCCAGCAGCTTACGCTACGAAGGCAGGGGGGACAATGAGCAGTTCTTC.

Here the CDR3 reads CASSRRGLAGGDEQFF. The CDR3 nucleotides read TGCGCCAGCAGCCGCCGGGGACTAGCGGGAGGCGATGAGCAGTTCTTC. The chain combines TRBV4-1 with TRBJ2-1; the match to TRBD2 covers 15 bases. The CDR3 runs to 16 residues. Per germline, CDR1 MGHRA and CDR2 YSYEKL. Trimming at V came to 4 bases and at J to 8 bases, leaving 6 bases not matched to a gene.

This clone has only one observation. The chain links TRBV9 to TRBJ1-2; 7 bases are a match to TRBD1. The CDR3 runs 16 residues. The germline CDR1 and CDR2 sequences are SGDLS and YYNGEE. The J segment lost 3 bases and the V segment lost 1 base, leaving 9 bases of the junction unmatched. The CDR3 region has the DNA TGTGCCAGCAGCGTAAAGGGGGCGCGTGGGGACTATGGCTACACCTTC. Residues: CASSVKGARGDYGYTF.

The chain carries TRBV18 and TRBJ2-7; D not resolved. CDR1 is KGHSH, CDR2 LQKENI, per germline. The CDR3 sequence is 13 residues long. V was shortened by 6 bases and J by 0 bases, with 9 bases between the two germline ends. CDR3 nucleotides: TGTGCCAGCTCCTCTTCTAGCTCCTACGAGCAGTACTTC. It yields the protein CASSSSSSYEQYF. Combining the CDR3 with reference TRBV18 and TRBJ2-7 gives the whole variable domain NAGVMQNPRHLVRRRGQEARLRCSPMKGHSHVYWYRQLPEEGLKFMVYLQKENIIDESGMPKERFSAEFPKEGPSILRIQQVVRGDSAAYFCASSSSSSYEQYFGPGTRLTVT.